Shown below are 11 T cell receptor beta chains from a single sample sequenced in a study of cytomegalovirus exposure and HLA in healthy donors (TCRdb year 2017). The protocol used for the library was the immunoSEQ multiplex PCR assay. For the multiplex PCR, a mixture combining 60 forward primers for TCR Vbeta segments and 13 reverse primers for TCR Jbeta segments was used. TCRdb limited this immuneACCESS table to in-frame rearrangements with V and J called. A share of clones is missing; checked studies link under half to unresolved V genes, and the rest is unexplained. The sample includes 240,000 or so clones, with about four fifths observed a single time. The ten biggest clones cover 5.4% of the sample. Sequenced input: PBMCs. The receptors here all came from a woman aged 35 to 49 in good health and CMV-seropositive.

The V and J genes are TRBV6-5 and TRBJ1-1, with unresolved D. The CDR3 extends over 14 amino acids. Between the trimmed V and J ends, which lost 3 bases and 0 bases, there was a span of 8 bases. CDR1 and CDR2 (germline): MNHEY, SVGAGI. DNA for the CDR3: TGTGCCAGCAGTTATTATGACTTGAACACTGAAGCTTTCTTT. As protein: CASSYYDLNTEAFF.

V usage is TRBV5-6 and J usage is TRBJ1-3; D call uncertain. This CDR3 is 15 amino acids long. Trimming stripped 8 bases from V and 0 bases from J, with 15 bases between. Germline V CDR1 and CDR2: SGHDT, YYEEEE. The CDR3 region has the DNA TGTGCCAGTCTTCGGGCGGGTTCCTCTGGAAACACCATATATTTT. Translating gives CASLRAGSSGNTIYF.

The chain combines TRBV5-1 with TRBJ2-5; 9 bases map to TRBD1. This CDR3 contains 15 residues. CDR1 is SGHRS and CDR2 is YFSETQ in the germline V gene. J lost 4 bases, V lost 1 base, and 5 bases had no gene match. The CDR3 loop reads CASSLRDREIETQYF. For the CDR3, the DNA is TGCGCCAGCAGCTTGAGGGACAGGGAGATAGAGACCCAGTACTTC.

CDR3 residues: CASRGAASTEAFF. The CDR3 DNA follows: TGCGCCAGCAGAGGGGCCGCGAGCACTGAAGCTTTCTTT. This rearrangement joins TRBV10-1 to TRBJ1-1; D possibly corresponds to TRBD1 (5 bases). V dropped 6 bases and J dropped 4 bases, with 12 bases sitting between them. The length of the CDR3 is 13 residues. The germline CDR1 and CDR2 sequences are WNHNN and SYGVQD (reference sequence).

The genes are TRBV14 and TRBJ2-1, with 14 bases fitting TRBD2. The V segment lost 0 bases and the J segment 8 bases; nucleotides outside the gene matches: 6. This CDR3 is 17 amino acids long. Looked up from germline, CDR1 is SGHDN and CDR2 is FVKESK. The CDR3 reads CASSQDGTSGGWDEQFF. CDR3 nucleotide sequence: TGTGCCAGCAGCCAAGATGGGACTAGCGGGGGTTGGGATGAGCAGTTCTTC.

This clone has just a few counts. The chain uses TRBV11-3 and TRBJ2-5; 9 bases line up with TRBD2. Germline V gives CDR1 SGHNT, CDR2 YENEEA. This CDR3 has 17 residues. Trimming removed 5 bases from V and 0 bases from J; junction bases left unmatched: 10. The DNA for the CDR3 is TGTGCCAGCAGCGGAACGCGAGCGGGAGGATACCAAGAGACCCAGTACTTC. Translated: CASSGTRAGGYQETQYF.

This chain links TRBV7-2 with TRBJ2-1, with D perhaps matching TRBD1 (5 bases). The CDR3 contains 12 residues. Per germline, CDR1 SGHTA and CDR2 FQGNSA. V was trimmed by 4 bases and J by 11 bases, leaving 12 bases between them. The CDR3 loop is CASSSGPTKQFF. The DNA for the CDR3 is TGTGCCAGCAGCTCAGGGCCCACTAAGCAGTTCTTC.

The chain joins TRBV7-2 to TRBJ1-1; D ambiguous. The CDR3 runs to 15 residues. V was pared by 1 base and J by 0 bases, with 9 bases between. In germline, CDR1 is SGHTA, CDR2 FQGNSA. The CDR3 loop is CASSLDFLLNTEAFF. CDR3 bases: TGTGCCAGCAGCTTAGACTTTCTCCTGAACACTGAAGCTTTCTTT.

CDR3 nucleotide sequence: TGTGCCAGCAGCTTAAACCCAGCGGGAGAGGGCGAGCAGTACTTC. Translated: CASSLNPAGEGEQYF. The chain uses TRBV11-2 and TRBJ2-7; 8 nucleotides match TRBD2. This CDR3 has 15 residues. J lost 6 bases, V lost 2 bases, and 9 bases had no gene match. Germline V gives CDR1 SGHAT, CDR2 FQNNGV.

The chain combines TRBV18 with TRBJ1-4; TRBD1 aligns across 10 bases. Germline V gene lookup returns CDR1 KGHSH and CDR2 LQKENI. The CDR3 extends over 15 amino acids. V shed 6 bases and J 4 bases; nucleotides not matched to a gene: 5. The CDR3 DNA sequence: TGTGCCAGCTCGTCCAGGACAGGGGGTAATGAAAAACTGTTTTTT. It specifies CASSSRTGGNEKLFF.

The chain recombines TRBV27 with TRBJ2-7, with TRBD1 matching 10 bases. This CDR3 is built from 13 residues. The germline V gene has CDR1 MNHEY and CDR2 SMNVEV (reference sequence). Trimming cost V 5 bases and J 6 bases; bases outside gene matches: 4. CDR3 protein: CASSLGQGGEQYF. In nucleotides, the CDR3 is TGTGCCAGCAGTCTTGGACAGGGGGGCGAGCAGTACTTC.